This T cell receptor beta chain emerged from a study of neurological immune-mediated disorders. Study background: Multiple sclerosis patients numbered some 34, with 31 relapsing-remitting and 3 secondary progressive.

TCRdb called the 5' RACE reads again in MiXCR, with one record for every CDR3 protein. The repertoire includes 85,000 to 90,000 distinct CDR3 sequences, roughly 3.3% of them detected once, and just under 3% sits in the top ten. V shed 5 bases and J 9 bases; nucleotides not matched to a gene: 13. The CDR3 runs to 16 residues. Germline CDR1 SGHVS, CDR2 FNYEAQ. Worth noting for this clonotype: Its antigen is undetermined.

General observations from the study: Multiple sclerosis patients had less TCR clonal expansion than even healthy controls, unlike HTLV-1-associated myelopathy. No CDR3 amino acid sequences recurred among expanded clones across subjects, suggesting private repertoires in all groups.

The TCR was taken from a woman aged 45 to 65 with multiple sclerosis. Sequenced: PBMCs. The chain uses TRBV7-6 and TRBJ2-2, with TRBD1 matching over 9 bases. CDR3 residues: CASSLRGQGSTRELFF. CDR3 nucleotide sequence: TGTGCCAGCAGCCTAAGAGGACAGGGGTCTACCAGGGAGCTGTTTTTT.